This entry is about one T cell receptor beta chain. Antigen specificity is unknown. Sequencing was performed with immunoSEQ multiplex PCR; in TCRdb, only in-frame clones are kept and a portion is missing. The sample consists of about 130,000 clones, 84% of them appearing once. The data stem from a study of T cell responses to AZD1222 COVID-19 vaccine. Study-level points and caveats: The peak T cell response came first, and repertoires were sampled only after it. Spike-specific TCR repertoires showed rising breadth and depth after two AZD1222 doses. Donors were mostly white British, more females; clonal diversity possibly underestimated.

Germline-derived CDR1 and CDR2 are MNHEY and SMNVEV (reference sequence). The length of the CDR3 is 17 residues. With 2 bases clipped from V and 0 bases from J, the junction kept 7 bases outside the gene matches. The input for sequencing was peripheral blood, taken on day 0 of AZD1222 vaccination. This sequence joins TRBV27 and TRBJ2-4, with TRBD2 identical over 7 bases. The receptor was derived from an adult in good health. The DNA for the CDR3 is TGTGCCAGCAGTTTAGTCCCTAGCGGAATAGCCAAAAACATTCAGTACTTC. Translating it yields CASSLVPSGIAKNIQYF.